This T cell receptor beta chain was identified in a study of T cell responses to AZD1222 COVID-19 vaccine. Study-level findings and limits: In all cases, repertoires were sampled only after the peak T cell response.

Germline-derived CDR1 and CDR2 are SEHNR and FQNEAQ (reference sequence). The CDR3 runs 16 residues. Trimming stripped 3 bases from V and 0 bases from J, with 13 bases between. TCRdb's copy holds only in-frame clones and misses some; the assay was immunoSEQ multiplex PCR. This sample has about 100,000 clones, with 80% to 90% found just once. Comments on this clone: Its antigen remains unidentified.

The chain has TRBV7-9 and TRBJ2-3; tentatively, D is TRBD1 or TRBD2 (5 bases each). The clonotype comes from an adult in good health. The source material was peripheral blood, sampled on day 0 of AZD1222 vaccination. DNA of the CDR3: TGTGCCAGCAGCTTGGCACCGGGACCGAGCACAGATACGCAGTATTTT. Protein: CASSLAPGPSTDTQYF. The complete variable domain, with remaining parts taken from reference TRBV7-9 and TRBJ2-3, reads DTGVSQNPRHKITKRGQNVTFRCDPISEHNRLYWYRQTLGQGPEFLTYFQNEAQLEKSRLLSDRFSAERPKGSFSTLEIQRTEQGDSAMYLCASSLAPGPSTDTQYFGPGTRLTVL.